Listed below are T cell receptor beta chains from one sample, sequenced in a study of T-cell reconstitution after alpha-beta-depleted transplantation in children. MiXCR was run by TCRdb on the PCR reads, yielding one entry per CDR3 protein. The profile shows roughly 790,000 distinct CDR3 sequences, roughly 15% of them singletons. Here the sequenced sample was PBMCs, mostly from graft donor cells, taken 360 days after TCRalphabeta/CD19-depleted stem cell transplant. The receptors shown here come from a male patient aged 5 to 17 who had a stem cell transplant for acute lymphoblastic leukemia, so the T cells may come from the graft donor. Both conserved end residues are part of each CDR3. Each record gives: clone size, V gene, J gene, D gene, CDR3 protein, CDR3 DNA. A D gene is named only where the DNA matches it firmly. Clone size is stated in some rows and not others, as once, few, many or a class when expanded.

clone_size: few
v_call: TRBV12-3/TRBV12-4
j_call: TRBJ1-3
d_call: NA
cdr3_aa: CASSPGLFSGNTIYF
cdr3_nt: TGTGCCAGCAGTCCGGGATTATTCTCTGGAAACACCATATATTTT

clone_size: NA
v_call: TRBV29-1
j_call: TRBJ2-7
d_call: NA
cdr3_aa: CSVDSGSTYEQYF
cdr3_nt: TGCAGCGTTGACAGCGGAAGCACCTACGAGCAGTACTTC

clone_size: NA
v_call: TRBV6-1
j_call: TRBJ2-7
d_call: NA
cdr3_aa: CASSETPRDAGWYEQYF
cdr3_nt: TGTGCCAGCAGTGAAACCCCGAGGGATGCCGGATGGTACGAGCAGTACTTC

clone_size: many
v_call: TRBV6-5
j_call: TRBJ2-1
d_call: TRBD2
cdr3_aa: CASSYPGTSGYNEQFF
cdr3_nt: TGTGCCAGCAGTTACCCCGGGACTAGCGGCTACAATGAGCAGTTCTTC

clone_size: NA
v_call: TRBV7-6
j_call: TRBJ2-7
d_call: NA
cdr3_aa: CASSYDRKSYEQYF
cdr3_nt: TGTGCCAGCAGCTATGACAGGAAATCCTACGAGCAGTACTTC

clone_size: few
v_call: TRBV4-1
j_call: TRBJ2-1
d_call: NA
cdr3_aa: CASSTHKQAAVYNEQFF
cdr3_nt: TGCGCCAGCAGCACCCACAAACAAGCGGCGGTGTACAATGAGCAGTTCTTC

clone_size: few
v_call: TRBV24-1
j_call: TRBJ2-7
d_call: TRBD1
cdr3_aa: CATSDLSTGAHEQYF
cdr3_nt: TGTGCCACCAGTGATTTGTCCACAGGGGCCCACGAGCAGTACTTC

clone_size: many
v_call: TRBV29-1
j_call: TRBJ2-5
d_call: TRBD2
cdr3_aa: CSVELSGRAETQYF
cdr3_nt: TGCAGCGTTGAACTGAGCGGGAGGGCGGAGACCCAGTACTTC

clone_size: few
v_call: TRBV4-1
j_call: TRBJ2-7
d_call: TRBD1
cdr3_aa: CASSLSPGGNSYEQYF
cdr3_nt: TGCGCCAGCAGCCTCTCCCCAGGGGGCAACTCCTACGAGCAGTACTTC

clone_size: NA
v_call: TRBV24-1
j_call: TRBJ2-6
d_call: NA
cdr3_aa: CATSDWGPSSGANVLTF
cdr3_nt: TGTGCCACCAGTGATTGGGGACCGTCCTCTGGGGCCAACGTCCTGACTTTC

clone_size: few
v_call: TRBV5-1
j_call: TRBJ1-5
d_call: NA
cdr3_aa: CASSLGSDRSSNQPQHF
cdr3_nt: TGCGCCAGCAGCTTGGGCTCGGACAGATCTAGCAATCAGCCCCAGCATTTT

clone_size: NA
v_call: TRBV30
j_call: TRBJ2-1
d_call: TRBD2
cdr3_aa: CAWIRTSVDEQFF
cdr3_nt: TGTGCCTGGATTAGGACTAGCGTCGATGAGCAGTTCTTC

clone_size: few
v_call: TRBV20-1
j_call: TRBJ2-2
d_call: NA
cdr3_aa: CSATGTRNTGELFF
cdr3_nt: TGCAGTGCCACCGGGACAAGGAACACCGGGGAGCTGTTTTTT

clone_size: few
v_call: TRBV12-3/TRBV12-4
j_call: TRBJ2-7
d_call: NA
cdr3_aa: CASSLAPRSRSTYEQYF
cdr3_nt: TGTGCCAGCAGTTTAGCGCCGAGGAGCCGGTCCACTTACGAGCAGTACTTC

clone_size: NA
v_call: TRBV5-1
j_call: TRBJ2-5
d_call: NA
cdr3_aa: CASSLGVLQGLQETQYF
cdr3_nt: TGCGCCAGCAGCTTGGGGGTCCTACAGGGCCTCCAAGAGACCCAGTACTTC

clone_size: NA
v_call: TRBV5-1
j_call: TRBJ2-3
d_call: TRBD2
cdr3_aa: CASSLVAGVLTDTQYF
cdr3_nt: TGCGCCAGCAGCCTCGTAGCGGGAGTTTTAACAGATACGCAGTATTTT

clone_size: few
v_call: TRBV7-6
j_call: TRBJ2-7
d_call: NA
cdr3_aa: CASQSGQAPSEQYF
cdr3_nt: TGTGCCAGCCAAAGCGGGCAAGCCCCCAGCGAGCAGTACTTC

clone_size: many
v_call: TRBV9
j_call: TRBJ1-6
d_call: NA
cdr3_aa: CASSPGTATGSPLHF
cdr3_nt: TGTGCCAGCAGCCCTGGGACGGCAACGGGTTCACCCCTCCACTTT

clone_size: NA
v_call: TRBV7-3
j_call: TRBJ2-6
d_call: NA
cdr3_aa: CASSLSSGYANVLTF
cdr3_nt: TGTGCCAGCAGCTTATCATCCGGTTACGCCAACGTCCTGACTTTC

clone_size: NA
v_call: TRBV10-3
j_call: TRBJ2-3
d_call: NA
cdr3_aa: CAISAGLKGTDTQYF
cdr3_nt: TGTGCCATCAGTGCCGGACTCAAAGGCACAGATACGCAGTATTTT

clone_size: many
v_call: TRBV12-3/TRBV12-4
j_call: TRBJ1-1
d_call: NA
cdr3_aa: CASSSEGEDLNTEAFF
cdr3_nt: TGTGCCAGCAGTTCCGAGGGGGAGGACCTGAACACTGAAGCTTTCTTT

clone_size: few
v_call: TRBV12-3/TRBV12-4
j_call: TRBJ2-5
d_call: TRBD2
cdr3_aa: CASRLTGLAGETQYF
cdr3_nt: TGTGCCAGCCGACTCACGGGACTAGCAGGGGAGACCCAGTACTTC

clone_size: many
v_call: TRBV5-1
j_call: TRBJ2-1
d_call: TRBD2
cdr3_aa: CASSLALTSGFSYNEQFF
cdr3_nt: TGCGCCAGCAGCTTGGCCTTGACTAGCGGTTTCTCCTACAATGAGCAGTTCTTC

clone_size: many
v_call: TRBV5-1
j_call: TRBJ2-3
d_call: TRBD2
cdr3_aa: CASSLGLAGEDTQYF
cdr3_nt: TGCGCCAGCAGCCTCGGACTAGCGGGAGAGGATACGCAGTATTTT

clone_size: few
v_call: TRBV5-1
j_call: TRBJ2-3
d_call: NA
cdr3_aa: CASSLNRPLANIHTDTQYF
cdr3_nt: TGCGCCAGCAGCTTAAACCGTCCCTTAGCGAACATTCACACAGATACGCAGTATTTT

clone_size: many
v_call: TRBV29-1
j_call: TRBJ2-7
d_call: NA
cdr3_aa: CSVRPGSYEQYF
cdr3_nt: TGCAGCGTGAGGCCCGGGTCCTACGAGCAGTACTTC

clone_size: few
v_call: TRBV12-3/TRBV12-4
j_call: TRBJ2-7
d_call: TRBD2
cdr3_aa: CASILTGTSREGEQYF
cdr3_nt: TGTGCCAGCATACTAACCGGGACTAGTCGGGAAGGCGAGCAGTACTTC

clone_size: NA
v_call: TRBV5-1
j_call: TRBJ2-7
d_call: NA
cdr3_aa: CASSLMAAKTLYEQYF
cdr3_nt: TGCGCCAGCAGCTTGATGGCAGCGAAGACCCTCTACGAGCAGTACTTC

clone_size: few
v_call: TRBV12-3/TRBV12-4
j_call: TRBJ1-1
d_call: NA
cdr3_aa: CASADGPRATEAFF
cdr3_nt: TGTGCCAGCGCCGATGGACCAAGGGCAACTGAAGCTTTCTTT

clone_size: NA
v_call: TRBV7-6
j_call: TRBJ2-7
d_call: TRBD2
cdr3_aa: CASSPTSGYYEQYF
cdr3_nt: TGTGCCAGCAGCCCTACTAGCGGGTATTACGAGCAGTACTTC

clone_size: NA
v_call: TRBV12-3/TRBV12-4
j_call: TRBJ2-5
d_call: TRBD1
cdr3_aa: CASSIPGGRETQYF
cdr3_nt: TGTGCCAGCAGCATCCCAGGGGGTAGGGAGACCCAGTACTTC

clone_size: NA
v_call: TRBV25-1
j_call: TRBJ2-1
d_call: TRBD1
cdr3_aa: CASSVLPGQGINEQFF
cdr3_nt: TGTGCCAGCAGTGTTCTACCGGGACAGGGGATCAATGAGCAGTTCTTC

clone_size: NA
v_call: TRBV5-1
j_call: TRBJ1-2
d_call: TRBD1
cdr3_aa: CASRKQGNYGYTF
cdr3_nt: TGCGCCAGCCGAAAACAGGGGAACTATGGCTACACCTTC

clone_size: NA
v_call: TRBV5-1
j_call: TRBJ1-2
d_call: NA
cdr3_aa: CASSLGQQVYSYGYTF
cdr3_nt: TGCGCCAGCAGCTTGGGGCAACAGGTTTATAGCTATGGCTACACCTTC

clone_size: NA
v_call: TRBV20-1
j_call: TRBJ2-7
d_call: NA
cdr3_aa: CSADSQSYEQYF
cdr3_nt: TGCAGTGCCGACAGTCAGTCCTACGAGCAGTACTTC

clone_size: NA
v_call: TRBV29-1
j_call: TRBJ1-1
d_call: NA
cdr3_aa: CSAEGENTEAFF
cdr3_nt: TGCAGCGCGGAGGGGGAGAACACTGAAGCTTTCTTT

clone_size: NA
v_call: TRBV29-1
j_call: TRBJ2-7
d_call: TRBD1
cdr3_aa: CSVQGATTYEQYF
cdr3_nt: TGCAGCGTACAGGGGGCTACCACCTACGAGCAGTACTTC

clone_size: few
v_call: TRBV5-5
j_call: TRBJ2-1
d_call: NA
cdr3_aa: CASSLWGVDWSSYNEQFF
cdr3_nt: TGTGCCAGCAGCTTGTGGGGGGTGGACTGGAGCTCCTACAATGAGCAGTTCTTC

clone_size: few
v_call: TRBV7-2
j_call: TRBJ2-7
d_call: TRBD2
cdr3_aa: CASSLTWGLGSYEQYF
cdr3_nt: TGTGCCAGCAGCTTAACGTGGGGACTAGGTTCCTACGAGCAGTACTTC

clone_size: NA
v_call: TRBV7-3
j_call: TRBJ2-1
d_call: NA
cdr3_aa: CATSNWGASYNEQFF
cdr3_nt: TGTGCCACCAGTAATTGGGGGGCCAGCTACAATGAGCAGTTCTTC

clone_size: NA
v_call: TRBV14
j_call: TRBJ2-1
d_call: NA
cdr3_aa: CASSQESWGHEQFF
cdr3_nt: TGTGCCAGCAGCCAAGAAAGTTGGGGTCATGAGCAGTTCTTC

clone_size: few
v_call: TRBV4-1
j_call: TRBJ1-5
d_call: NA
cdr3_aa: CASSLGPSEYSNQPQHF
cdr3_nt: TGCGCCTCTTCTCTTGGGCCCTCAGAGTATAGCAATCAGCCCCAGCATTTT

clone_size: few
v_call: TRBV5-1
j_call: TRBJ2-1
d_call: NA
cdr3_aa: CASSLNAEQFF
cdr3_nt: TGCGCCAGCAGTTTGAACGCTGAGCAGTTCTTC

clone_size: NA
v_call: TRBV6-5
j_call: TRBJ2-5
d_call: NA
cdr3_aa: CASSYSALQETQYF
cdr3_nt: TGTGCCAGCAGTTACTCTGCCCTACAAGAGACCCAGTACTTC

clone_size: many
v_call: TRBV12-3/TRBV12-4
j_call: TRBJ1-2
d_call: NA
cdr3_aa: CASAEQGINYGYTF
cdr3_nt: TGTGCCAGCGCCGAACAGGGAATTAACTATGGCTACACCTTC

clone_size: NA
v_call: TRBV25-1
j_call: TRBJ2-2
d_call: TRBD2
cdr3_aa: CASSEAGLAGNTGELFF
cdr3_nt: TGTGCCAGCAGTGAAGCCGGACTAGCGGGCAACACCGGGGAGCTGTTTTTT

clone_size: few
v_call: TRBV9
j_call: TRBJ2-1
d_call: NA
cdr3_aa: CASSVVRDEQFF
cdr3_nt: TGTGCCAGCAGCGTAGTTAGGGATGAGCAGTTCTTC

clone_size: once
v_call: TRBV18
j_call: TRBJ2-1
d_call: NA
cdr3_aa: CASSPPSTFFYNEQFF
cdr3_nt: TGTGCCAGCTCACCACCGTCCACCTTCTTTTACAATGAGCAGTTCTTC

clone_size: NA
v_call: TRBV23-1
j_call: TRBJ1-4
d_call: NA
cdr3_aa: CASSQSRASVEKLFF
cdr3_nt: TGCGCCAGCAGTCAATCAAGGGCCTCAGTTGAAAAACTGTTTTTT

clone_size: NA
v_call: TRBV6-2/TRBV6-3
j_call: TRBJ2-1
d_call: NA
cdr3_aa: CASRAVREQFF
cdr3_nt: TGTGCCAGCAGAGCGGTGAGGGAGCAGTTCTTC